This TCR beta chain was observed in a study of T cell responses to AZD1222 COVID-19 vaccine. For the study at large: Analysis merged second doses at about 4 or about 12 weeks. Overall study results and limits: The study reported that nearly half of spike-specific TCRs target unmutated variant regions. Breadth and depth of Spike-specific TCRs rose after two AZD1222 doses.

Germline V lookup: CDR1 MNHNS, CDR2 SASEGT. V was trimmed by 0 bases and J by 11 bases, leaving 10 bases between them. The CDR3 covers 12 residues. This clone came up a few times. What it binds is unknown. Profiled with immunoSEQ multiplex PCR; TCRdb holds only in-frame clones, not every one. The table has about 120,000 clones, roughly nine tenths seen once. The sequence came from an adult in good health. This chain connects TRBV6-1 to TRBJ1-1; D remains unclear. Source: peripheral blood, taken on day 0 of AZD1222 vaccination. CDR3 in DNA: TGTGCCAGCAGTGAAGCTGAGGGAGGGGCTTTCTTT. Translated: CASSEAEGGAFF.